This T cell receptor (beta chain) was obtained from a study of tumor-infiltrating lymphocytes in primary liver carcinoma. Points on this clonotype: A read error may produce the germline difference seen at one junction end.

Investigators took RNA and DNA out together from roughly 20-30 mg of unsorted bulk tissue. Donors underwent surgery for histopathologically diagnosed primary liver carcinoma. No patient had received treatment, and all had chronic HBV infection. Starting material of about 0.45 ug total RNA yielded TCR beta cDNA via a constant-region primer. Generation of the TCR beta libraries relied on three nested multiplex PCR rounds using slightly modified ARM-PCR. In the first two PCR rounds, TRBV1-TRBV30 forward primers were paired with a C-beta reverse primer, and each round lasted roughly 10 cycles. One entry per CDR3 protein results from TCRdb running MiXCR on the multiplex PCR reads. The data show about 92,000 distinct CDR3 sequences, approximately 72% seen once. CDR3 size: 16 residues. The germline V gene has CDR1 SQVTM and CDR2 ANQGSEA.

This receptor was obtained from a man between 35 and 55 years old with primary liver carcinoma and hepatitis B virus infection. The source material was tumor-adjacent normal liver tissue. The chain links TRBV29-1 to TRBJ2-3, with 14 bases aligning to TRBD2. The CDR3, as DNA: TGCAGTGTTGCTCGAGGGACTAGCGGGAGTTTTGATACGCAGTATTTT. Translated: CSVARGTSGSFDTQYF.